This T cell receptor beta chain was sequenced in a study of neurological immune-mediated disorders. TCRdb re-called the 5' RACE reads through MiXCR, storing one row per CDR3 protein. The sample shows 39,000 or so distinct CDR3 sequences, more than 4.5% of them seen only once. The CDR3 contains 15 residues. Germline V CDR1 and CDR2: SGHRS, YFSETQ. The germline V and J ends were trimmed by 0 bases and 0 bases, with 7 bases remaining between them. This clonotype appeared many times. The source of this sequence is a man aged 18-30 years in good health. The rearrangement links TRBV5-1 to TRBJ2-1; D gene ambiguous. Sequenced material: CD4+ T cells from blood. CDR3: CASSLGAVSYNEQFF. The CDR3 DNA reads as TGCGCCAGCAGCTTGGGGGCAGTCTCCTACAATGAGCAGTTCTTC.